Each of the 21 T cell receptor beta chains below was sequenced from the same sample in a study of cytomegalovirus exposure and HLA in healthy donors. Produced via immunoSEQ multiplex PCR; TCRdb's table is partial and in-frame only. The sample holds more than 110,000 clones, less than 95% seen once. The sample was PBMCs. The origin of the receptors is a man between 18 and 29 years old in good health and CMV-seropositive.

The V call is TRBV7-2, the J call TRBJ2-1; maybe TRBD2 (6 bases). Germline V gives CDR1 SGHTA, CDR2 FQGNSA. The CDR3 is 16 amino acids. The ends were cut back, 1 base at V and 4 bases at J, with 14 bases in the middle. In DNA, the CDR3 is TGTGCCAGCAGCTTAGGTCCCGGGACTTCATACAATGAGCAGTTCTTC. This codes for CASSLGPGTSYNEQFF.

The gene calls are TRBV4-1 and TRBJ2-1; perhaps TRBD1 as D (6 bases). The V and J ends lost 8 bases and 6 bases respectively, with 14 bases between them. From germline, CDR1 is MGHRA and CDR2 YSYEKL. The CDR3 is made up of 13 amino acids. CDR3 protein: CASQSAQGNEQFF. CDR3 DNA sequence: TGCGCCAGCCAGAGCGCACAGGGCAATGAGCAGTTCTTC.

This clone has only one observation. This sample also contains other DNA sequences that code for the same CDR3. The chain couples TRBV9 to TRBJ1-3; unclear D gene. The CDR3 extends over 14 amino acids. The V end lost 0 bases, the J end lost 0 bases, and 4 bases lay between the germline ends. Looked up from germline, CDR1 is SGDLS and CDR2 is YYNGEE. CDR3 in amino acids: CASSVDSSGNTIYF. The CDR3 DNA sequence: TGTGCCAGCAGCGTAGACAGCTCTGGAAACACCATATATTTT.

This chain connects TRBV20-1 to TRBJ2-4; a weak D match, TRBD1 (6 bases). Trimming took 8 bases from V and 5 from J, leaving 7 bases between them. The CDR3 is 10 amino acids. Germline V lookup: CDR1 DFQATT, CDR2 SNEGSKA (reference sequence). The CDR3 DNA reads as TGCAGTACAGGGCAAAACATTCAGTACTTC. This gives the protein CSTGQNIQYF.

The chain is built from TRBV5-1 and TRBJ1-4, with D perhaps TRBD1 (5 bases). The CDR3 has 15 amino acids. Germline-derived CDR1 and CDR2 are SGHRS and YFSETQ. V dropped 0 bases and J dropped 8 bases, with 14 bases sitting between them. CDR3 residues: CASSLVGGMDEKLFF. In DNA form, the CDR3 reads TGCGCCAGCAGCTTGGTCGGGGGGATGGACGAAAAACTGTTTTTT.

The chain joins TRBV6-1 to TRBJ1-1; 7 positions agree with TRBD1. Germline values: CDR1 MNHNS, CDR2 SASEGT. V was pared by 11 bases and J by 0 bases, with 9 bases of the junction left unmatched. The CDR3 has 14 residues. The CDR3 loop is CASQTGSLNTEAFF. CDR3 DNA: TGTGCCTCCCAGACAGGGTCCTTGAACACTGAAGCTTTCTTT.

The gene calls are TRBV13 and TRBJ1-4; TRBD1 might be the D (6 bases). The CDR3 contains 15 residues. From germline, CDR1 is PRHDT and CDR2 FYEKMQ (reference sequence). The V end was cut by 6 bases, the J end by 8 bases, with 19 bases between. The CDR3 loop is CASSRQQGIGEKLFF. The CDR3 coding sequence is TGTGCCAGCAGTCGACAACAGGGTATCGGGGAAAAACTGTTTTTT.

The DNA of the CDR3 is TGTGCCAGCAGTTCAATAACGGAGATTGGCAATCAGCCCCAGCATTTT. This gives the protein CASSSITEIGNQPQHF. The chain uses TRBV28 and TRBJ1-5; D is undetermined. Per germline, CDR1 MDHEN and CDR2 SYDVKM. Deletions cut 4 bases from V and 2 bases from J, with 15 bases between. CDR3 length: 16 amino acids.

The V gene is TRBV29-1, the J gene TRBJ2-4; D may be TRBD2 (6 bases). This CDR3 has 11 amino acids. With 0 bases removed from V and 14 bases from J, the gap between germline ends came to 11 bases. The germline gives CDR1 SQVTM, CDR2 ANQGSEA. CDR3 DNA: TGCAGCGTTGAAGATTCTGGCGGGAAGTACTTC. Residues: CSVEDSGGKYF.

V and J are TRBV11-3 and TRBJ2-1, with 11 bases that match TRBD2. V trimming: 5 bases; J trimming: 4 bases; junction bases outside the gene matches: 4. CDR3 length: 15 amino acids. Germline assignment: CDR1 SGHNT and CDR2 YENEEA. CDR3 in DNA: TGTGCCAGCAGCCAAAGGACTAGCGGGTACAATGAGCAGTTCTTC. Its translation: CASSQRTSGYNEQFF.

CDR3 sequence reads: CASSADREDGYTF. The CDR3 nucleotides read TGTGCCAGCAGTGCGGACAGGGAGGATGGCTACACCTTC. The V and J genes are TRBV2 and TRBJ1-2, with 8 bases identical to TRBD1. Germline CDR1 and CDR2: SNHLY and FYNNEI. Unmatched junction bases numbered 4, after V lost 4 bases and J lost 6 bases. The CDR3 length is 13 residues.

The chain recombines TRBV5-1 with TRBJ1-1, with a possible D match to TRBD1 (6 bases). This CDR3 region has 15 residues. With 2 bases removed from V and 1 base from J, the gap between germline ends came to 12 bases. CDR1 is SGHRS and CDR2 is YFSETQ in the germline V gene. The CDR3 spells CASSFADSPNTEAFF. As DNA, the CDR3 is TGCGCCAGCAGCTTCGCGGACAGCCCGAACACTGAAGCTTTCTTT.

This chain uses TRBV19 with TRBJ2-5; 10 bases line up with TRBD2. The CDR3 spans 17 residues. The germline V gene has CDR1 LNHDA and CDR2 SQIVND (reference sequence). The trim removed 5 bases at V and 2 bases at J, leaving 11 bases unmatched. The CDR3 coding sequence is TGTGCCAGTAGTCCAACAGCGGGAGGGCCAATTCAAGAGACCCAGTACTTC. Translating it yields CASSPTAGGPIQETQYF.

The chain joins TRBV25-1 to TRBJ2-7; the D is unclear. Germline V gives CDR1 MGHDK, CDR2 SYGVNS. The germline V and J ends were trimmed by 2 bases and 7 bases, with 6 bases remaining between them. CDR3 length: 11 amino acids. CDR3 DNA: TGTGCCAGCAGTGAACTCCTTGAGCAGTACTTC. Protein: CASSELLEQYF.

The chain has TRBV2 and TRBJ1-4; D is undetermined. V was clipped by 6 bases and J by 7 bases, with 9 bases between them. Germline V gene sequence: CDR1 SNHLY, CDR2 FYNNEI. This CDR3 has 12 amino acids. The CDR3: CASSRDSEKLFF. The CDR3 nucleotides read TGTGCCAGCAGCCGGGATTCTGAAAAACTGTTTTTT.

The chain couples TRBV10-3 to TRBJ1-1, with D possibly matching TRBD1 (5 bases). This CDR3 has 13 amino acids. Per the germline V gene, CDR1 is ENHRY and CDR2 is SYGVKD. V was trimmed by 2 bases and J by 1 base, leaving 5 bases between them. CDR3 coding DNA: TGTGCCATCAGTGAGAGGGGGAACACTGAAGCTTTCTTT. Translation: CAISERGNTEAFF.

The chain couples TRBV28 to TRBJ1-4; TRBD1 might be the D (5 bases). Germline loops: CDR1 MDHEN, CDR2 SYDVKM. The CDR3 has 15 residues. V lost 3 bases and J 0 bases, leaving 8 bases between the germline ends. The CDR3 loop reads CASSFLGATNEKLFF. The CDR3 DNA sequence: TGTGCCAGCAGTTTTCTAGGGGCAACTAATGAAAAACTGTTTTTT.

The CDR3 spells CASSQRNTGQSNGYTF. The CDR3 region has the DNA TGTGCCAGCAGCCAACGGAATACGGGACAATCGAATGGCTACACCTTC. This chain connects TRBV13 to TRBJ1-2, with D tentatively TRBD1 (6 bases). The CDR3 is 16 residues long. From germline, CDR1 is PRHDT and CDR2 FYEKMQ (reference sequence). V lost 5 bases to trimming and J lost 6 bases, with 22 bases between them.

This clone was recorded once. The chain joins TRBV5-1 to TRBJ2-1, with 9 bases that match TRBD2. The J segment lost 8 bases and the V segment lost 0 bases, leaving 9 bases of the junction unmatched. The CDR3 runs to 16 residues. Germline V lookup: CDR1 SGHRS, CDR2 YFSETQ. For the CDR3, the DNA is TGCGCCAGCAGCTTGGTGGTTCGGACTAGCGTCCATGAGCAGTTCTTC. Protein sequence: CASSLVVRTSVHEQFF.

The chain has TRBV6-1 and TRBJ1-5; a weak D match, TRBD1 (5 bases). CDR3 size: 13 residues. From germline, CDR1 is MNHNS and CDR2 SASEGT. The V end lost 4 bases, the J end lost 7 bases, and 11 bases lay between the germline ends. CDR3 amino acids: CASSVRGDQPQHF. In DNA form, the CDR3 reads TGTGCCAGCAGTGTTCGCGGGGACCAGCCCCAGCATTTT.

This rearrangement joins TRBV5-1 to TRBJ2-5, with D perhaps TRBD2 (5 bases). The V and J ends lost 1 base and 3 bases respectively, with 10 bases between them. The length of the CDR3 is 14 residues. The V gene's germline CDR1 is SGHRS and CDR2 YFSETQ. CDR3 sequence: CASSLRGGKETQYF. The DNA for the CDR3 is TGCGCCAGCAGCTTGCGAGGAGGCAAAGAGACCCAGTACTTC.